The source of this T cell receptor (beta chain) is a study of response to subunit inactivated influenza vaccine. General study results and limits: The authors suggested that few new T cells are recruited per seasonal influenza vaccination.

TCRdb called the RT-PCR reads again in MiXCR, with one record for every CDR3 protein. The sample lists about 780,000 distinct CDR3 sequences; roughly 18% were seen once. In its sample, this clonotype was seen a few times. Antigen unknown. This TCR came from a man aged 50 to 59 who received an inactivated influenza vaccine. The source material was PBMCs from blood, sampled 5 days after vaccination.

CDR3 loop: CSAVPPREGFIQYF. The CDR3 DNA is TGCAGTGCTGTCCCACCTAGGGAAGGGTTCATTCAGTACTTC. The chain joins TRBV20-1 to TRBJ2-4; no clear D gene. The CDR3 runs to 14 residues. The V end was cut by 5 bases, the J end by 9 bases, with 20 bases between. Germline V lookup: CDR1 DFQATT, CDR2 SNEGSKA (reference sequence).